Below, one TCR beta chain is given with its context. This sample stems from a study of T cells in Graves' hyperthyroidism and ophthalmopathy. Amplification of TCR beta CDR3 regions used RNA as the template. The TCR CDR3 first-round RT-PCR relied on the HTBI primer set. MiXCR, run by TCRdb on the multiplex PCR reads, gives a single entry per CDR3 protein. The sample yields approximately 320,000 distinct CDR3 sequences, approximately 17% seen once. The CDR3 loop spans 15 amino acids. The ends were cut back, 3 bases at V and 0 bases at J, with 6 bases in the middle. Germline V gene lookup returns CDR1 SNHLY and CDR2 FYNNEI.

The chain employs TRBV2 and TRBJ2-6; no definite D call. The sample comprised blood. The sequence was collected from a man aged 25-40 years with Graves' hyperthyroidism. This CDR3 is CASSDEHSGANVLTF. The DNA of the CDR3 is TGTGCCAGCAGTGACGAACACTCTGGGGCCAACGTCCTGACTTTC.